This record covers a single T cell receptor beta chain. The data were taken from a study of blood T cell repertoires in COVID-19. On the study more broadly: Some COVID-19 samples were acute and others convalescent; all came from the United States, Italy and Spain. The analysed material was cDNA or gDNA that came from T cells, B-cell-depleted T cells, or PBMCs.

The repertoire was sequenced with immunoSEQ multiplex PCR; TCRdb's copy has only in-frame clones and lacks some. This sample has 310,000 or so clones, with around 87% found just once. What was sequenced was peripheral blood. This TCR was sampled from a man aged 65 to 79 with acute or convalescent COVID-19.

This CDR3 is CASSLVGRNEKLFF. DNA for the CDR3: TGCGCCAGCAGCTTGGTGGGCCGTAATGAAAAACTGTTTTTT. The rearrangement joins TRBV5-1 to TRBJ1-4, with no clear D. The CDR3 extends over 14 amino acids. With 0 bases removed from V and 4 bases from J, the gap between germline ends came to 7 bases. Germline CDR1 SGHRS, CDR2 YFSETQ.